The subject of this entry is one T cell receptor beta chain. The antigen is not known. This specimen belongs to a study of T cell repertoires in cytomegalovirus infection. Study-wide context: Matching HLA type, along with CMV infection, was indicated by public TCR beta signatures. General study results and limits: The cumulative frequency of public TCR beta families identified carriers of CMV plus the relevant HLA. Ex vivo responses were dominated by HLA-C-restricted CMV-specific TCR beta clonotypes.

CDR3 size: 15 residues. Germline-derived CDR1 and CDR2 are MDHEN and SYDVKM. V lost 5 bases, J lost 0 bases, and 11 bases lay in between. TCRdb used MiXCR to reprocess the reads, holding one entry per CDR3 protein. The sample consists of 400,000 to 550,000 distinct CDR3 sequences, about 10% of them appearing once. This chain connects TRBV28 to TRBJ2-4; unclear D gene. The source material was PBMCs. This clonotype was obtained from a human donor in good health (CMV status not recorded). Some clones in this sample may be carry-over from other donors' samples. The CDR3 DNA reads TGTGCCAGCAGTGTTTTTAGGATAGCCAAAAACATTCAGTACTTC. Protein: CASSVFRIAKNIQYF.